This T cell receptor beta chain emerged from a study of shared clonotypes between healthy human individuals. Sequenced by immunoSEQ multiplex PCR; TCRdb stores in-frame clones only, minus some. This sample carries about 1,500,000 clones, approximately 97% of them seen once, and the ten largest clones take roughly 1.2%. The TCR originated in a young man in good health. The material sequenced was naive CD4+ T cells sorted from blood. As to subset: CD45RA+ positively selected.

CDR3 bases: TGTGCCAGCAGCCTCATTGGGACAGGGAATGACGAGCAGTACTTC. The encoded protein is CASSLIGTGNDEQYF. The gene calls are TRBV28 and TRBJ2-7; 9 bases line up with TRBD1. J was trimmed by 5 bases and V by 6 bases; bases with no gene match: 11. CDR3 length equals 15 residues. The germline V gene encodes CDR1 MDHEN and CDR2 SYDVKM.